Below are 10 T cell receptor beta chains sequenced from a single sample in a study of blood T cell repertoires in COVID-19. Libraries were prepared by immunoSEQ multiplex PCR; TCRdb keeps only in-frame clonotypes and omits some of them. The sample has around 140,000 clones, about 89% seen once; the top ten hold about 4.1%. Sequenced material: peripheral blood. Receptor source: a man aged 55-75 years with COVID-19, enrolled during active disease.

V is TRBV6-2 or TRBV6-3 and J is TRBJ1-1; D gene ambiguous. Germline V gene lookup returns CDR1 MNHEY and CDR2 SVGEGT. This CDR3 is 14 amino acids long. V lost 2 bases and J lost 0, with 7 bases in between. CDR3 protein: CASSYSLVNTEAFF. The CDR3 DNA is TGTGCCAGCAGTTACAGCTTGGTGAACACTGAAGCTTTCTTT.

This clone was picked up one time. The chain is built from TRBV18 and TRBJ2-7; D is unclear. V was pared by 4 bases and J by 5 bases, with 6 bases between. Germline loops: CDR1 KGHSH, CDR2 LQKENI. The CDR3 is 11 amino acids. The CDR3 bases are TGTGCCAGCTCACTACAGAACGAGCAGTACTTC. It yields the protein CASSLQNEQYF.

The genes are TRBV13 and TRBJ2-1; D possibly corresponds to TRBD1 (6 bases). CDR3 length: 16 residues. V lost 1 base and J 2 bases, leaving 12 bases between the germline ends. Germline values: CDR1 PRHDT, CDR2 FYEKMQ (reference sequence). The CDR3 protein is CASSLDPAGAYNEQFF. CDR3 DNA sequence: TGTGCCAGCAGCTTAGATCCGGCAGGGGCCTACAATGAGCAGTTCTTC.

V and J are TRBV10-3 and TRBJ2-1; TRBD1 aligns across 7 bases. V trimming: 3 bases; J trimming: 4 bases; junction bases outside the gene matches: 3. The CDR3 runs 14 residues. The germline V gene has CDR1 ENHRY and CDR2 SYGVKD. CDR3 protein: CAISDMGQYNEQFF. CDR3 nucleotides: TGTGCCATCAGTGATATGGGACAGTACAATGAGCAGTTCTTC.

The rearrangement joins TRBV29-1 to TRBJ1-2; 7 bases match TRBD1. Germline V lookup: CDR1 SQVTM, CDR2 ANQGSEA. This CDR3 is built from 15 residues. V trimming: 3 bases; J trimming: 0 bases; junction bases outside the gene matches: 7. The CDR3 loop is CSVDSATGSNYGYTF. Here the CDR3 DNA reads TGCAGCGTTGATAGCGCGACAGGGTCTAACTATGGCTACACCTTC.

This chain connects TRBV28 to TRBJ1-2; 7 bases fit TRBD1. CDR1 MDHEN and CDR2 SYDVKM come from the germline V gene. V trimming: 4 bases; J trimming: 5 bases; junction bases outside the gene matches: 10. The CDR3 spans 15 residues. The CDR3 reads CASSSPGQILYGYTF. CDR3 nucleotides: TGTGCCAGCAGTTCGCCGGGACAGATATTATATGGCTACACCTTC.

The V call is TRBV5-4, the J call TRBJ1-1, with D perhaps TRBD1 (6 bases). Per the germline V gene, CDR1 is SGHNT and CDR2 is YYREEE (reference sequence). CDR3 size: 17 residues. V was clipped by 4 bases and J by 7 bases, with 26 bases between them. The CDR3 DNA follows: TGTGCCAGCAGCCCCGCCGGTTTAGGGGGGGGGTCCAATGAAGCTTTCTTT. Protein product: CASSPAGLGGGSNEAFF.

This clone has only a few counts. The chain employs TRBV7-3 and TRBJ2-5; 7 bases align to TRBD1. CDR1 is SGHTA and CDR2 is FQGTGA in the germline V gene. The CDR3 totals 13 residues. V dropped 5 bases and J dropped 2; count of bases not matched to a gene: 2. CDR3 DNA: TGTGCCAGCAGCCGGGGACAGCAAGAGACCCAGTACTTC. Translating it yields CASSRGQQETQYF.

The chain has TRBV4-3 and TRBJ2-2, with 8 bases aligning to TRBD2. The CDR3 covers 17 residues. The germline V gene has CDR1 LGHNA and CDR2 YSLEER. J lost 1 base, V lost 1 base, and 5 bases had no gene match. The CDR3 here is CASSQVGSGGNTGELFF. CDR3 nucleotide sequence: TGCGCCAGCAGCCAAGTCGGGAGCGGGGGGAACACCGGGGAGCTGTTTTTT.

V gene TRBV7-2 combines with J gene TRBJ2-2, with TRBD2 identical over 7 bases. The junction had 3 bases not matched to a gene; V was cut back by 5 bases and J by 0 bases. Germline V gene sequence: CDR1 SGHTA, CDR2 FQGNSA. The CDR3 extends over 15 amino acids. The CDR3 is CASSLGLANTGELFF. The CDR3 DNA follows: TGTGCCAGCAGCCTAGGACTAGCGAACACCGGGGAGCTGTTTTTT.